The 3 T cell receptor beta chains below were found in one sample sequenced in a study of blood T cell repertoires in COVID-19. Produced via immunoSEQ multiplex PCR; TCRdb's table is partial and in-frame only. Among some 110,000 clones listed, around four fifths were seen once. Sequencing was done on a sample of peripheral blood. These receptors all stem from a woman aged 70-85 years with acute or convalescent COVID-19.

The gene calls are TRBV9 and TRBJ2-1, with D perhaps TRBD2 (6 bases). CDR1 is SGDLS, CDR2 YYNGEE, per germline. CDR3 length: 16 residues. The ends were cut back, 2 bases at V and 10 bases at J, with 22 bases in the middle. The CDR3 DNA reads as TGTGCCAGCAGCGTTAAATTCTCCGGGACTCCGAACGAGCAGTTCTTC. This gives the protein CASSVKFSGTPNEQFF.

This chain joins TRBV7-3 and TRBJ2-1; 8 bases agree with TRBD2. CDR1 and CDR2 from the germline V gene are SGHTA and FQGTGA. The V segment lost 3 bases and the J segment 1 base; nucleotides outside the gene matches: 5. The CDR3 consists of 16 residues. The CDR3 loop reads CASSLSGSESYNEQFF. CDR3 bases: TGTGCCAGCAGCTTGAGCGGGAGCGAGTCCTACAATGAGCAGTTCTTC.

This clone occurred a few times. The chain combines TRBV2 with TRBJ2-3; 13 nucleotides line up with TRBD2. V lost 8 bases, J lost 7 bases, and 9 bases stayed unmatched. Germline V CDR1 and CDR2: SNHLY, FYNNEI. There are 15 residues in the CDR3. The CDR3 nucleotides are TGTGCCAGCGTCGAACTAGCGGGGGGGCCGAATACGCAGTATTTT. As protein: CASVELAGGPNTQYF.